Given below is one TCR beta chain in context. This sample was included in a study of blood T cell repertoires in COVID-19. Germline trimming cut 2 bases from V and 9 bases from J; bases unmatched to any gene: 9. Germline V CDR1 and CDR2: LGHNA, YNFKEQ. The CDR3 runs 16 residues. Produced via immunoSEQ multiplex PCR; TCRdb's table is partial and in-frame only. The sample yields approximately 280,000 clones, roughly 90% seen once. The source of this sequence is a man between 40 and 49 years old with acute or convalescent COVID-19. The genes are TRBV4-2 and TRBJ2-1; 11 positions agree with TRBD1. Sequencing used peripheral blood. The CDR3 here is CASSQSLDRGRGEQFF. The CDR3 DNA is TGTGCCAGCAGCCAATCCTTGGACAGGGGGCGAGGTGAGCAGTTCTTC.